These T cell receptor beta chains were read from a single sample in a study of blood T cell repertoires in COVID-19. This table comes from immunoSEQ multiplex PCR, and its TCRdb copy is limited to in-frame clones, with some not included. The table shows 150,000 to 200,000 clones, with about 88% occurring only once. What was sequenced was peripheral blood. Every receptor here comes from a woman aged 30 to 39 with active or convalescent COVID-19. Each CDR3 is given with its conserved first and last residue. The order of the fields is clone size, V gene, D gene, CDR3 length, J gene, CDR3 DNA, CDR3 protein. The D gene is left open where the match is weak. Rows give clone size only sometimes, using once, few, many, or a class for an expanded clone.

size: once; V: TRBV18; D: TRBD1; length: 15; J: TRBJ1-1; DNA: TGTGCCAGCTCACCACCCAGGGGGCGGCACACTGAAGCTTTCTTT; CDR3: CASSPPRGRHTEAFF
size: few; V: TRBV5-1; D: TRBD1; length: 17; J: TRBJ1-2; DNA: TGCGCCAGCAGCTTAACCCACAGGGGACGTTTGCCCTATGGCTACACCTTC; CDR3: CASSLTHRGRLPYGYTF
size: NA; V: TRBV19; D: TRBD1; length: 15; J: TRBJ1-6; DNA: TGTGCCAGTAGTACGGTGGACAGGAGGACCTCACCCCTCCACTTT; CDR3: CASSTVDRRTSPLHF
size: NA; V: TRBV11-3; D: TRBD2; length: 16; J: TRBJ2-5; DNA: TGTGCCAGCAGCCCAGGACTAGCGGGAGGTCCGGAGACCCAGTACTTC; CDR3: CASSPGLAGGPETQYF
size: NA; V: TRBV30; D: NA; length: 15; J: TRBJ1-6; DNA: TGTGCCTGGAGGCCCTCGGTCCAGAGGAGTTCACCCCTCCACTTT; CDR3: CAWRPSVQRSSPLHF
size: once; V: TRBV5-6; D: TRBD2; length: 15; J: TRBJ2-7; DNA: TGTGCCAGCAGCTTGGCGGGGGGACGGACCTACGAGCAGTACTTC; CDR3: CASSLAGGRTYEQYF
size: few; V: TRBV19; D: NA; length: 13; J: TRBJ2-1; DNA: TGTGCCAGCCGGGATTTAAGCTACAATGAGCAGTTCTTC; CDR3: CASRDLSYNEQFF
size: NA; V: TRBV19; D: NA; length: 13; J: TRBJ1-5; DNA: TGTGCCTCCAAGGGGGTATACAATCAGCCCCAGCATTTT; CDR3: CASKGVYNQPQHF
size: NA; V: TRBV21-1; D: NA; length: 14; J: TRBJ2-7; DNA: TGTGCCAGCAGCAAAGCTCTTAGTTCCTACGAGCAGTACTTC; CDR3: CASSKALSSYEQYF
size: NA; V: TRBV30; D: TRBD1; length: 16; J: TRBJ1-6; DNA: TGTGCCTGGGCTAGACAGGGGGCGTCCTATAATTCACCCCTCCACTTT; CDR3: CAWARQGASYNSPLHF
size: few; V: TRBV27; D: NA; length: 16; J: TRBJ2-1; DNA: TGTGCCAGCACCTTAAGTATTGGCGGGGTATCAAATGAGCAGTTCTTC; CDR3: CASTLSIGGVSNEQFF
size: few; V: TRBV29-1; D: TRBD1; length: 13; J: TRBJ2-7; DNA: TGCAGCGTATGGACAGGGGGGACCTACGAGCAGTACTTC; CDR3: CSVWTGGTYEQYF
size: once; V: TRBV20-1; D: TRBD1; length: 13; J: TRBJ2-4; DNA: TGCAGTGCTAGTGGGACAGGGTATAACATTCAGTACTTC; CDR3: CSASGTGYNIQYF
size: NA; V: TRBV7-9; D: NA; length: 16; J: TRBJ1-4; DNA: TGTGCCAGCAGCTTAGTAGGGGGTGCAACTAATGAAAAACTGTTTTTT; CDR3: CASSLVGGATNEKLFF
size: few; V: TRBV5-1; D: NA; length: 16; J: TRBJ2-1; DNA: TGCGCCAGCAGCTTGTGGGGGGAAACCCCCACAAATGAGCAGTTCTTC; CDR3: CASSLWGETPTNEQFF
size: NA; V: TRBV4-1; D: TRBD2; length: 19; J: TRBJ2-5; DNA: TGCGCCAGCAGCCACCAATGGACTAGCGGGAGCCCTTCGCAAGAGACCCAGTACTTC; CDR3: CASSHQWTSGSPSQETQYF
size: once; V: TRBV25-1; D: NA; length: 16; J: TRBJ1-3; DNA: TGTGCCAGCAGTGAGGTTCGAGGGTCTGACGGAAACACCATATATTTT; CDR3: CASSEVRGSDGNTIYF
size: once; V: TRBV7-9; D: TRBD2; length: 15; J: TRBJ2-1; DNA: TGTGCCAGCAGCTTAACCCGAGGGACTAGCAATGAGCAGTTCTTC; CDR3: CASSLTRGTSNEQFF
size: NA; V: TRBV27; D: TRBD1; length: 18; J: TRBJ2-5; DNA: TGTGCCAGCAGTCTCGGGACAGGGTTCCCAGATATCCAAGAGACCCAGTACTTC; CDR3: CASSLGTGFPDIQETQYF
size: NA; V: TRBV4-1; D: NA; length: 14; J: TRBJ2-3; DNA: TGCGCCAGCAGCCACCCCGGTGGCACAGATACGCAGTATTTT; CDR3: CASSHPGGTDTQYF
size: NA; V: TRBV6-1; D: TRBD1; length: 14; J: TRBJ1-1; DNA: TGTGCCAGCAGTTCGGACAGGGTGAACACTGAAGCTTTCTTT; CDR3: CASSSDRVNTEAFF
size: NA; V: TRBV7-9; D: NA; length: 14; J: TRBJ1-1; DNA: TGTGCCAGCAGCTATGAGGACAAGACTACTGAAGCTTTCTTT; CDR3: CASSYEDKTTEAFF
size: once; V: TRBV6-6; D: NA; length: 15; J: TRBJ1-4; DNA: TGTGCCAGCAGCCTCAAAGGAGGGACTAATGAAAAACTGTTTTTT; CDR3: CASSLKGGTNEKLFF
size: NA; V: TRBV6-5; D: TRBD1; length: 15; J: TRBJ1-5; DNA: TGTGCCAGCAGTCGCGGGACAGGGCATGGTCAGCCCCAGCATTTT; CDR3: CASSRGTGHGQPQHF
size: NA; V: TRBV19; D: NA; length: 15; J: TRBJ1-1; DNA: TGTGCCAGTAGTATGGAGCAGGCGGGGGACACTGAAGCTTTCTTT; CDR3: CASSMEQAGDTEAFF
size: NA; V: TRBV6-5; D: TRBD1; length: 15; J: TRBJ1-1; DNA: TGTGCCAGCAGCTTGACAGGGGGCGCCAACACTGAAGCTTTCTTT; CDR3: CASSLTGGANTEAFF
size: NA; V: TRBV27; D: TRBD1; length: 16; J: TRBJ1-2; DNA: TGTGCCAGCAGTTTTACGGGACAGGGGGCGTCGGGTGGCTACACCTTC; CDR3: CASSFTGQGASGGYTF
size: NA; V: TRBV6-1; D: NA; length: 16; J: TRBJ1-4; DNA: TGTGCCAGCAGTGAGGAGTCAGGCGGGCCTAATGAAAAACTGTTTTTT; CDR3: CASSEESGGPNEKLFF
size: NA; V: TRBV6-4; D: NA; length: 14; J: TRBJ1-2; DNA: TGTGCCAGCAGTGGCGACGGAGGGGCCTACAGCTACACCTTC; CDR3: CASSGDGGAYSYTF
size: NA; V: TRBV27; D: NA; length: 16; J: TRBJ1-1; DNA: TGTGCCAGCAATCCTGGCCGAATCTCGATGAACACTGAAGCTTTCTTT; CDR3: CASNPGRISMNTEAFF
size: NA; V: TRBV11-2; D: NA; length: 14; J: TRBJ1-2; DNA: TGTGCCAGCAGCATAGGCGGGTCAAACTATGGCTACACCTTC; CDR3: CASSIGGSNYGYTF
size: NA; V: TRBV4-1; D: NA; length: 18; J: TRBJ2-7; DNA: TGCGCCAGCAGCCAAGATATCCCGGGGGGCGAACTCGCCTACGAGCAGTACTTC; CDR3: CASSQDIPGGELAYEQYF
size: NA; V: TRBV7-8; D: TRBD1; length: 15; J: TRBJ2-7; DNA: TGTGCCAGCAGCAAGTGGACAGGGCAACTCTACGAGCAGTACTTC; CDR3: CASSKWTGQLYEQYF
size: NA; V: TRBV29-1; D: TRBD2; length: 11; J: TRBJ2-3; DNA: TGCAGCGAGCGGGGGATAGATACGCAGTATTTT; CDR3: CSERGIDTQYF
size: once; V: TRBV9; D: NA; length: 15; J: TRBJ2-3; DNA: TGTGCCAGCAGCGAACGGGCGGGGATCACAGATACGCAGTATTTT; CDR3: CASSERAGITDTQYF
size: few; V: TRBV7-9; D: TRBD1; length: 15; J: TRBJ1-4; DNA: TGTGCCAGCAGCTCTGAGACAGGGGTTGAGGAAAAACTGTTTTTT; CDR3: CASSSETGVEEKLFF
size: NA; V: TRBV25-1; D: TRBD1; length: 14; J: TRBJ2-7; DNA: TGTGCCAGCAGTCCACGGGACAGGGTGAGCGAGCAGTACTTC; CDR3: CASSPRDRVSEQYF
size: NA; V: TRBV28; D: TRBD1; length: 14; J: TRBJ2-5; DNA: TGTGCCAGCAGAAACCGGGACAGGGTGGAGACCCAGTACTTC; CDR3: CASRNRDRVETQYF
size: few; V: TRBV24-1; D: TRBD1; length: 14; J: TRBJ1-2; DNA: TGTGCCACCAGTAGGACAGGGAATGACTATGGCTACACCTTC; CDR3: CATSRTGNDYGYTF
size: once; V: TRBV5-6; D: NA; length: 15; J: TRBJ2-2; DNA: TGTGCCAGCAGCGATATCCAGGGTTTTTCCGGGGAGCTGTTTTTT; CDR3: CASSDIQGFSGELFF
size: few; V: TRBV30; D: TRBD1; length: 13; J: TRBJ1-2; DNA: TGTGCCTGGTCCTTATACAGGGGCTATGGCTACACCTTC; CDR3: CAWSLYRGYGYTF
size: NA; V: TRBV10-3; D: NA; length: 14; J: TRBJ2-7; DNA: TGTGCCATCAGTGGGATCGACAAGACCTACGAGCAGTACTTC; CDR3: CAISGIDKTYEQYF
size: NA; V: TRBV5-1; D: NA; length: 14; J: TRBJ2-7; DNA: TGCGCCAGCAGCTTGGTTCAGGCCGCCTACGAGCAGTACTTC; CDR3: CASSLVQAAYEQYF
size: NA; V: TRBV7-9; D: NA; length: 13; J: TRBJ1-2; DNA: TGTGCCAGCAGCTTGACCGGGACAAACGGCTACACCTTC; CDR3: CASSLTGTNGYTF
size: NA; V: TRBV9; D: TRBD2; length: 16; J: TRBJ2-3; DNA: TGTGCCAGCAGCGTAGTTCCGGGGGGTTCCACAGATACGCAGTATTTT; CDR3: CASSVVPGGSTDTQYF
size: NA; V: TRBV10-3; D: TRBD2; length: 17; J: TRBJ2-7; DNA: TGTGCCATCGGGGGGGCTAGCGGGCACCCAACCTCCTACGAGCAGTACTTC; CDR3: CAIGGASGHPTSYEQYF
size: NA; V: TRBV9; D: TRBD1; length: 15; J: TRBJ1-3; DNA: TGTGCCAGCAGCGTAGGGAGGGGGCCGGTGAACACCATATATTTT; CDR3: CASSVGRGPVNTIYF
size: NA; V: TRBV19; D: TRBD1; length: 12; J: TRBJ1-2; DNA: TGTGCCAGTAGTGGACAGGCTTATGGCTACACCTTC; CDR3: CASSGQAYGYTF
size: NA; V: TRBV7-2; D: TRBD1; length: 15; J: TRBJ1-5; DNA: TGTGCCAGCAGCTTAGGACAGGGCCGAGGACAGCCCCAGCATTTT; CDR3: CASSLGQGRGQPQHF
size: NA; V: TRBV7-2; D: NA; length: 15; J: TRBJ2-1; DNA: TGTGCCAGCAGCTTCGTAAGACTACCTAACAATGAGCAGTTCTTC; CDR3: CASSFVRLPNNEQFF
size: NA; V: TRBV7-9; D: TRBD2; length: 15; J: TRBJ2-5; DNA: TGTGCCAGCAGCTTAGGACTAGCGGCCCAAGAGACCCAGTACTTC; CDR3: CASSLGLAAQETQYF
size: NA; V: TRBV5-6; D: NA; length: 14; J: TRBJ2-7; DNA: TGTGCCAGCAGCTTACGCGGATTGGCCTACGAGCAGTACTTC; CDR3: CASSLRGLAYEQYF
size: NA; V: TRBV5-4; D: TRBD1; length: 16; J: TRBJ1-1; DNA: TGTGCCAGCAGCCCAGCTGGGACAGGGAGAGAAACTGAAGCTTTCTTT; CDR3: CASSPAGTGRETEAFF
size: NA; V: TRBV19; D: NA; length: 14; J: TRBJ1-1; DNA: TGTGCCAGTAACGCAGGGGCTGCAAGGACTGAAGCTTTCTTT; CDR3: CASNAGAARTEAFF
size: NA; V: TRBV19; D: NA; length: 15; J: TRBJ1-6; DNA: NA; CDR3: CASSISGQGPSPLHF
size: NA; V: TRBV28; D: NA; length: 14; J: TRBJ1-4; DNA: TGTGCCACCCGTCCGTGGGGGCTGGGTGAAAAACTGTTTTTT; CDR3: CATRPWGLGEKLFF
size: NA; V: TRBV7-8; D: TRBD1; length: 17; J: TRBJ2-4; DNA: TGTGCCAGCAGCTCCCCCCACAGGGGGCTAGCCAAAAACATTCAGTACTTC; CDR3: CASSSPHRGLAKNIQYF
size: NA; V: TRBV19; D: TRBD1; length: 17; J: TRBJ2-2; DNA: TGTGCCAGTAAACAAGCGGGACAGGGGGCGGTCGGCGGGGAGCTGTTTTTT; CDR3: CASKQAGQGAVGGELFF
size: NA; V: TRBV7-6; D: TRBD1; length: 15; J: TRBJ1-6; DNA: TGTGCCAGCAGCCCTAACAGGGGGCATGGTTCACCCCTCCACTTT; CDR3: CASSPNRGHGSPLHF
size: few; V: TRBV5-1; D: TRBD1; length: 13; J: TRBJ1-2; DNA: TGCGCCACCCTCCGGGGACAGGCCTTTGGCTACACCTTC; CDR3: CATLRGQAFGYTF